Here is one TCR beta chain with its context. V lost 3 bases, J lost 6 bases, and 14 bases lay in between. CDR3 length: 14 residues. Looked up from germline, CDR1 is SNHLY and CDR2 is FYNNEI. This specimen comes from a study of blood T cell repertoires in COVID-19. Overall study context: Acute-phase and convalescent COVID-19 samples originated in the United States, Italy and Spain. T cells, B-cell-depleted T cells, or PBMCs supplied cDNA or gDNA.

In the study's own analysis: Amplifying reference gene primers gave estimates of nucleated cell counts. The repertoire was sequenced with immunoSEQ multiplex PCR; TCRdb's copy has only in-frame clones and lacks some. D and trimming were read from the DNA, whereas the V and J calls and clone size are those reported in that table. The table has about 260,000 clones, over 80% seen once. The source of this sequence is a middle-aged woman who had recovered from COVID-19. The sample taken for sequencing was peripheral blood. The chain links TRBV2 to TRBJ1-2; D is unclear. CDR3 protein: CASSERGRAHGYTF. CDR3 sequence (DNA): TGTGCCAGCAGTGAGAGAGGCCGAGCCCATGGCTACACCTTC.